This is a list of T cell receptor beta chains from one sample in a study of cytomegalovirus exposure and HLA in healthy donors. Data came from immunoSEQ multiplex PCR; TCRdb stores just in-frame clones and leaves some out. The sample records 130,000 or so clones, about 85% being singletons. Sequencing was performed on PBMCs. Receptors were obtained from a woman in her 30s in good health and CMV-seronegative. Both conserved end residues are part of each CDR3. Each record gives: CDR3 length, D gene, clone size, J gene, V gene, CDR3 protein, CDR3 DNA. A D gene is named only where the DNA matches it firmly. The listing skips clone size in some rows; elsewhere it reads once, few, many or a size class.

length: 15; D: TRBD1; size: -; J: TRBJ2-7; V: TRBV5-1; CDR3: CASSLEGTGSYEQYF; DNA: TGCGCCAGCAGCTTGGAAGGGACAGGGTCCTACGAGCAGTACTTC
length: 15; D: -; size: -; J: TRBJ1-6; V: TRBV7-2; CDR3: CASSPGVFRNSPLHF; DNA: TGTGCCAGCAGCCCAGGGGTCTTTCGCAATTCACCCCTCCACTTT
length: 12; D: TRBD2; size: -; J: TRBJ2-5; V: TRBV27; CDR3: CASSPGGVTQYF; DNA: TGTGCCAGCAGCCCGGGGGGGGTGACCCAGTACTTC
length: 18; D: TRBD2; size: -; J: TRBJ2-3; V: TRBV7-2; CDR3: CASSLASLAGTFTDTQYF; DNA: TGTGCCAGCAGCTTAGCGTCGCTAGCGGGGACCTTCACAGATACGCAGTATTTT
length: 13; D: TRBD2; size: -; J: TRBJ2-1; V: TRBV7-8; CDR3: CASSRGGRYEQFF; DNA: TGTGCCAGCAGCCGGGGGGGCCGGTATGAGCAGTTCTTC
length: 16; D: -; size: once; J: TRBJ2-3; V: TRBV6-5; CDR3: CASSYSSQAFADTQYF; DNA: TGTGCCAGCAGTTACTCGTCCCAGGCCTTCGCAGATACGCAGTATTTT
length: 12; D: TRBD1; size: -; J: TRBJ1-2; V: TRBV2; CDR3: CASGDRDYGYTF; DNA: TGTGCCAGCGGGGACAGAGACTATGGCTACACCTTC
length: 15; D: TRBD1; size: -; J: TRBJ2-7; V: TRBV10-3; CDR3: CAISESGTASYEQYF; DNA: TGTGCCATCAGTGAGTCCGGGACAGCCTCCTACGAGCAGTACTTC
length: 15; D: TRBD2; size: -; J: TRBJ2-1; V: TRBV6-5; CDR3: CASSVGGGAQGEQFF; DNA: TGTGCCAGCAGCGTGGGCGGGGGGGCCCAGGGGGAGCAGTTCTTC
length: 18; D: TRBD2; size: once; J: TRBJ2-5; V: TRBV5-1; CDR3: CASSLGLWSSGAEETQYF; DNA: TGCGCCAGCAGCTTGGGGCTGTGGTCTAGCGGGGCCGAAGAGACCCAGTACTTC
length: 12; D: -; size: -; J: TRBJ2-1; V: TRBV14; CDR3: CASSQDGGAQFF; DNA: TGTGCCAGCAGCCAAGATGGGGGGGCCCAGTTCTTC
length: 15; D: -; size: -; J: TRBJ2-3; V: TRBV5-4; CDR3: CASSLRSSATDTQYF; DNA: TGTGCCAGCAGCTTGAGATCCAGCGCCACAGATACGCAGTATTTT
length: 13; D: -; size: few; J: TRBJ2-5; V: TRBV15; CDR3: CATSSDLKRTQYF; DNA: TGTGCCACCAGCAGTGACTTAAAGAGGACCCAGTACTTC
length: 12; D: -; size: -; J: TRBJ2-1; V: TRBV7-9; CDR3: CASSLILNEQFF; DNA: TGTGCCAGCAGCTTAATACTAAATGAGCAGTTCTTC
length: 16; D: TRBD1; size: -; J: TRBJ1-1; V: TRBV9; CDR3: CASSSGRTGWNTEAFF; DNA: TGTGCCAGCAGCTCGGGTCGGACAGGGTGGAACACTGAAGCTTTCTTT
length: 15; D: TRBD1; size: -; J: TRBJ2-7; V: TRBV11-2; CDR3: CASSLDPGGHYEQYF; DNA: TGTGCCAGCAGCTTAGATCCAGGGGGCCATTACGAGCAGTACTTC
length: 16; D: TRBD2; size: few; J: TRBJ2-7; V: TRBV5-1; CDR3: CASSSGGGVATYEQYF; DNA: TGCGCCAGCAGCTCGGGAGGAGGGGTCGCGACCTACGAGCAGTACTTC
length: 13; D: TRBD1; size: -; J: TRBJ1-1; V: TRBV27; CDR3: CASSAGGATEAFF; DNA: TGTGCCAGCAGTGCAGGGGGCGCGACTGAAGCTTTCTTT
length: 15; D: -; size: few; J: TRBJ1-6; V: TRBV4-1; CDR3: CASSQREQGYSPLHF; DNA: TGCGCCAGCAGCCAAAGGGAACAGGGTTATTCACCCCTCCACTTT
length: 15; D: TRBD2; size: once; J: TRBJ2-5; V: TRBV2; CDR3: CASSDQLAGGETQYF; DNA: TGTGCCAGCAGTGATCAACTAGCGGGGGGGGAGACCCAGTACTTC
length: 13; D: -; size: -; J: TRBJ1-1; V: TRBV23-1; CDR3: CASRPRVNTEAFF; DNA: TGCGCCAGCAGGCCCAGGGTGAACACTGAAGCTTTCTTT
length: 15; D: TRBD1; size: -; J: TRBJ2-1; V: TRBV5-5; CDR3: CASRTARDREFEQFF; DNA: TGTGCCAGCAGGACCGCCCGGGACAGGGAATTTGAGCAGTTCTTC
length: 15; D: TRBD2; size: -; J: TRBJ2-1; V: TRBV27; CDR3: CATLTTSLGNNEQFF; DNA: TGTGCCACCTTAACGACTAGCCTGGGGAACAATGAGCAGTTCTTC
length: 14; D: -; size: once; J: TRBJ1-1; V: TRBV30; CDR3: CAWFNPTGNTEAFF; DNA: TGTGCCTGGTTCAACCCGACAGGGAACACTGAAGCTTTCTTT
length: 17; D: TRBD2; size: -; J: TRBJ2-3; V: TRBV7-2; CDR3: CASSQLVGGGVTDTQYF; DNA: TGTGCCAGCAGCCAGCTGGTGGGCGGGGGGGTCACAGATACGCAGTATTTT
length: 13; D: -; size: -; J: TRBJ1-1; V: TRBV6-5; CDR3: CASTRKQNTEAFF; DNA: TGTGCCAGCACCAGGAAGCAGAACACTGAAGCTTTCTTT
length: 14; D: TRBD2; size: -; J: TRBJ2-5; V: TRBV7-2; CDR3: CASSAGGPQETQYF; DNA: TGTGCCAGCAGCGCGGGGGGGCCCCAAGAGACCCAGTACTTC
length: 14; D: TRBD2; size: -; J: TRBJ2-3; V: TRBV7-2; CDR3: CASRLAGNTDTQYF; DNA: TGTGCCAGCAGACTAGCGGGGAACACAGATACGCAGTATTTT
length: 15; D: TRBD1; size: -; J: TRBJ2-5; V: TRBV19; CDR3: CASSRTGTGKETQYF; DNA: TGTGCCAGTAGCCGTACCGGGACAGGGAAAGAGACCCAGTACTTC
length: 15; D: -; size: -; J: TRBJ1-3; V: TRBV7-2; CDR3: CASSLIPGSGNTIYF; DNA: TGTGCCAGCAGCTTAATCCCGGGCTCTGGAAACACCATATATTTT
length: 20; D: TRBD1; size: -; J: TRBJ2-2; V: TRBV29-1; CDR3: CSVGLHRDRGRLRDTGELFF; DNA: TGCAGCGTTGGCCTCCACCGGGACAGGGGGCGCCTTAGGGACACCGGGGAGCTGTTTTTT
length: 16; D: TRBD1; size: -; J: TRBJ1-4; V: TRBV27; CDR3: CASSLRSGQANEKLFF; DNA: TGTGCCAGCAGTTTAAGAAGCGGACAGGCAAATGAAAAACTGTTTTTT
length: 14; D: TRBD1; size: -; J: TRBJ1-2; V: TRBV6-1; CDR3: CASSDTGAIYGYTF; DNA: TGTGCCAGCAGTGATACAGGGGCGATCTATGGCTACACCTTC
length: 14; D: -; size: -; J: TRBJ1-6; V: TRBV5-1; CDR3: CASSLGQGNSPLHF; DNA: TGCGCCAGCAGCTTGGGGCAGGGCAATTCACCCCTCCACTTT
length: 13; D: -; size: few; J: TRBJ1-1; V: TRBV19; CDR3: CASSPSMNTEAFF; DNA: TGTGCCAGTAGTCCGAGTATGAACACTGAAGCTTTCTTT
length: 14; D: -; size: -; J: TRBJ2-3; V: TRBV6-5; CDR3: CASSPGGDIDTQYF; DNA: TGTGCCAGCAGCCCCGGGGGAGATATAGATACGCAGTATTTT
length: 14; D: -; size: -; J: TRBJ1-2; V: TRBV10-3; CDR3: CAISESTGRHGYTF; DNA: TGTGCCATCAGTGAGTCGACAGGACGGCATGGCTACACCTTC
length: 17; D: TRBD1; size: -; J: TRBJ1-2; V: TRBV30; CDR3: CAWSFYRGPPSNYGYTF; DNA: TGTGCCTGGAGTTTTTACAGGGGGCCACCCTCTAACTATGGCTACACCTTC
length: 11; D: -; size: -; J: TRBJ2-7; V: TRBV6-5; CDR3: CASSYGPEQYF; DNA: TGTGCCAGCAGTTACGGGCCCGAGCAGTACTTC
length: 15; D: -; size: -; J: TRBJ1-5; V: TRBV10-3; CDR3: CAISDKAGIHQPQHF; DNA: TGTGCCATCAGTGATAAGGCGGGGATTCATCAGCCCCAGCATTTT
length: 15; D: -; size: -; J: TRBJ2-3; V: TRBV9; CDR3: CASSVGAGSTDTQYF; DNA: TGTGCCAGCAGCGTAGGTGCGGGGAGCACAGATACGCAGTATTTT
length: 12; D: -; size: once; J: TRBJ1-4; V: TRBV6-6; CDR3: CASSPGGRKLFF; DNA: TGTGCCAGCAGTCCCGGGGGAAGAAAACTGTTTTTT
length: 13; D: TRBD1; size: -; J: TRBJ1-2; V: TRBV28; CDR3: CASSYLDRAGYTF; DNA: TGTGCCAGCAGTTATCTAGACAGGGCTGGCTACACCTTC
length: 16; D: -; size: -; J: TRBJ2-3; V: TRBV9; CDR3: CASSAFDGGGTDTQYF; DNA: TGTGCCAGCAGCGCCTTCGACGGGGGAGGCACAGATACGCAGTATTTT
length: 15; D: -; size: -; J: TRBJ2-7; V: TRBV6-5; CDR3: CASTRQISGTYEQYF; DNA: TGTGCCAGCACCCGGCAGATTAGCGGCACCTACGAGCAGTACTTC
length: 16; D: TRBD1; size: -; J: TRBJ1-5; V: TRBV19; CDR3: CASSPRDRGGNQPQHF; DNA: TGTGCCAGTAGTCCCAGGGACAGGGGGGGTAATCAGCCCCAGCATTTT
length: 11; D: TRBD2; size: -; J: TRBJ2-7; V: TRBV30; CDR3: CAWNGGGEQYF; DNA: TGTGCCTGGAACGGGGGGGGCGAGCAGTACTTC
length: 15; D: -; size: -; J: TRBJ1-1; V: TRBV28; CDR3: CASSAHRATRTEAFF; DNA: TGTGCCAGCAGTGCCCACAGGGCGACGAGGACTGAAGCTTTCTTT
length: 18; D: TRBD1; size: -; J: TRBJ2-2; V: TRBV4-2; CDR3: CASSQEGLDRANTGELFF; DNA: TGTGCCAGCAGCCAAGAAGGCCTGGACAGGGCCAACACCGGGGAGCTGTTTTTT
length: 16; D: TRBD2; size: -; J: TRBJ2-1; V: TRBV25-1; CDR3: CASSEPQRGNYNEQFF; DNA: TGTGCCAGCAGTGAACCCCAGCGGGGAAACTACAATGAGCAGTTCTTC
length: 17; D: TRBD2; size: once; J: TRBJ2-1; V: TRBV27; CDR3: CASSRDRGLAGLVEQFF; DNA: TGTGCCAGCAGCCGGGACAGGGGACTAGCGGGCCTCGTGGAGCAGTTCTTC
length: 17; D: -; size: few; J: TRBJ1-6; V: TRBV28; CDR3: CASSLWSSNSYNSPLHF; DNA: TGTGCCAGCAGTTTGTGGAGCAGCAATTCCTATAATTCACCCCTCCACTTT